The next 5 T cell receptor beta chains were all read from a single sample in a study of cytomegalovirus exposure and HLA in healthy donors (dated by TCRdb to the late 2010s). The library was generated by the immunoSEQ multiplex PCR assay. The multiplex PCR relied on a mix of 60 forward primers for TCR Vbeta segments and 13 reverse primers for TCR Jbeta segments. TCRdb limited this immuneACCESS table to in-frame rearrangements with V and J called. A share of clones is missing; checked studies link under half to unresolved V genes, and the rest is unexplained. The sample table holds around 190,000 clones, of which roughly 87% were seen once. In total, the top ten clones hold approximately 0.51% of the sample. The sample consisted of PBMCs. These receptors came from a woman aged 45-59 years in good health and CMV-seronegative.

The chain carries TRBV30 and TRBJ2-3; TRBD2 might be the D (6 bases). Germline V gene sequence: CDR1 GTSNPN, CDR2 SVGIG (reference sequence). The CDR3 is made up of 17 amino acids. V was pared by 0 bases and J by 1 base, with 17 bases between. The CDR3, as DNA: TGTGCCTGGAGTGTAAGACCTTGGCGGGACGGCACAGATACGCAGTATTTT. It encodes CAWSVRPWRDGTDTQYF.

V and J are TRBV15 and TRBJ2-7; D is perhaps TRBD2 (7 bases). CDR3 length: 15 residues. CDR1 is LNHNV, CDR2 YYDKDF, per germline (reference sequence). V was pared by 1 base and J by 0 bases, with 10 bases between. The CDR3 DNA reads as TGTGCCACCAGCAGAGGCGGGGGCCTCTCCTACGAGCAGTACTTC. It yields the protein CATSRGGGLSYEQYF.

The chain employs TRBV5-1 and TRBJ1-4; 7 bases fit TRBD1. Germline CDR1 is SGHRS and CDR2 is YFSETQ. Losses at the gene ends were 4 bases for V and 3 bases for J; bases not matched to a gene: 3. The CDR3 consists of 14 residues. The CDR3 loop is CASSPGTANEKLFF. The CDR3 DNA reads as TGCGCCAGCAGCCCCGGGACAGCTAATGAAAAACTGTTTTTT.

J is TRBJ2-5 and V is TRBV10-1, with 9 bases matching TRBD1. The germline gives CDR1 WNHNN, CDR2 SYGVQD (reference sequence). This CDR3 comprises 16 residues. Losses at the gene ends were 2 bases for V and 2 bases for J; bases not matched to a gene: 6. CDR3 region: CASSELGTGTQETQYF. DNA for the CDR3: TGCGCCAGCAGTGAGCTAGGGACAGGGACGCAAGAGACCCAGTACTTC.

This sequence joins TRBV5-4 and TRBJ2-2; the match to TRBD1 covers 8 bases. Germline CDR1 and CDR2: SGHNT and YYREEE (reference sequence). The CDR3 has 15 residues. With V trimmed by 4 bases and J by 1 base, 3 bases remained unmatched. The CDR3 bases are TGTGCCAGCAGCGTGGGACAGGAGAACACCGGGGAGCTGTTTTTT. Amino acid sequence: CASSVGQENTGELFF.